This T cell receptor beta chain appears in the sequencing data of a study of beta chain features in type 1 diabetes listed by TCRdb under 2018. Describing the broader study: Patients and healthy donors did not differ in mean age, gender distribution, total cell number or subset yield. A total of some 100,000,000 sorted cells were examined across all samples, and a strong correlation was observed between cell number per subset and RNA yield. In the study, recently diagnosed type 1 diabetes patients and matched healthy donors were compared on the TCRB repertoires of their sorted circulating CD4+ T cell subsets. Whereas all 28 donors provided naive and central memory subsets, regulatory and stem cell-like memory subsets were isolated from just 8 patients and roughly eight healthy donors. The paper as a whole reports these results and caveats: Because cDNA was sequenced instead of genomic DNA, highly expressing activated cells could be over-represented, though the groups showed no difference in activation or CD3 levels. At VDJ recombination sites, type 1 diabetes patients had fewer insertions and more deleted nucleotides, which implies abnormalities in thymic rearrangement. Naive, central memory and regulatory TCRB repertoires appeared more similar among patients than among healthy donors. Shorter templates might have been favored by PCR, but patient and control samples were amplified and corrected together, so both groups would have been affected equally by any skew. Only small numbers of individuals were included in the HLA sub-analyses, which left unresolved whether HLA type had any influence on TCRB rearrangement. Type 1 diabetes patients showed a moderate but significant shortening of TCRB CDR3 length in all four CD4+ subsets.

A single peripheral blood draw of 90 to 150 mL on average was collected from each donor into heparinised tubes. A BD FACSAria II and a panel including CD45RO, CCR7, CD25, CD127, CD95 and CD27 were used to sort naive, central memory, regulatory and stem cell-like memory CD4+ T cells. Every sorted population had a purity above 95%. PBMCs were isolated immediately by Lymphoprep density gradient centrifugation and stained directly without culture. So that batch effects would be minimized, each experiment stained and sorted samples in pairs, pairing one healthy donor with one patient. All of the isolated RNA was reverse transcribed with the High Capacity cDNA Reverse Transcription Kit, so expressed TCRB transcripts were sequenced. Deep immunoSEQ sequencing was performed on naive, central memory and regulatory T cell samples, with an average of approximately 3.9 million total reads per sample. After sorted cells were lysed in RLT buffer, RNA was extracted with DNase-treated RNeasy Micro or Mini kits, with the choice depending on cell number. Each cell subset was processed separately to prevent cross-contamination, with patient and healthy donor samples processed together. The immunoSEQ multiplex PCR was used to amplify TCRB sequences from cDNA, generating 87-bp fragments that spanned the CDR3 region. Sequencing of the amplicons was performed on the Illumina HiSeq platform. Concerning the study's data processing: Synthetic template baselines were used to correct PCR bias computationally, reads within Hamming distance 2 were collapsed together, and singletons that could not be merged were discarded. Reads were aligned against IMGT so that V, D and J genes, CDR3 length and insertions or deletions at six rearrangement sites could be assigned. Within each subset, clonotype counts were normalized to sorted cell number, after which true diversity and Gini coefficients were computed with the tcR R package. The overlap coefficient, calculated on TCRB nucleotide sequences, was used to quantify repertoire sharing. Out-of-frame TCRB sequences from naive cells were analyzed as a proxy for the pre-selection repertoire. TCRdb obtained this table from immuneACCESS and retained in-frame rearrangements with V and J assigned. These tables miss some clones; where compared with another copy, unresolved V genes account for less than half of the shortfall, and the remainder is unexplained. The V and J calls and clone size are taken from that table; D and trimming were inferred from the DNA. This sample comprises hundreds of thousands of clones, roughly 13% of them detected only once. The top ten hold 0.022% of the sample.

Trimming removed 4 bases from V and 0 bases from J, leaving 10 bases between the germline ends. From the germline V gene, CDR1 is MNHEY and CDR2 is SVGAGI. The CDR3 numbers 15 residues from cysteine through phenylalanine. The CDR3 DNA has 45 bases and is translated from base 1. In regard to this clone: It lacks a known antigen. There are no base qualities to consult, and no much larger clone falls within one base.

The sequence was collected from a man younger than 30 with type 1 diabetes. The sequence joins TRBV6-5 to TRBJ1-5, with the D gene uncertain. Material: naive CD4+ T cells from blood. Sample cell subset or site, as interpreted from the label and publication: true naive CD4+ T cells. For the CDR3, the sequence is CASSSTGYSNQPQHF. The DNA is as follows: TGTGCCAGCAGTTCGACGGGATATAGCAATCAGCCCCAGCATTTT.